The 3 T cell receptor beta chains listed next were all sequenced from one sample in a study of blood T cells in healthy people across ages. PCR was performed a second time for roughly 7 to 11 cycles using a sample-barcoded 5' primer and a J-beta primer mix. TCRdb re-called the 5' RACE reads with MiXCR, one entry per CDR3 protein. The top ten hold 7% to 9.5% of the sample, which has about 1.5 million distinct CDR3 sequences, 42% seen once. The specimen was blood. These receptors were collected from a woman younger than 30 in good health.

The rearrangement joins TRBV6-6 to TRBJ2-2; no firm D call. The CDR3 runs 13 residues. Trimming removed 5 bases at V and 6 bases at J, with 10 bases between. The germline CDR1 and CDR2 sequences are MNHNY and SVGAGI (reference sequence). CDR3 sequence: CASSQFPPGELFF. Here the CDR3 DNA reads TGTGCCAGCAGTCAATTCCCCCCCGGGGAGCTGTTTTTT.

This clonotype was found a few times. The V gene is TRBV6-1, the J gene TRBJ2-7; D is uncertain. Germline V gene data show CDR1 as MNHNS and CDR2 as SASEGT. V was cut by 8 bases and J by 0 bases, with 2 bases left in between. The CDR3 loop spans 10 amino acids. The CDR3 is CASVSYEQYF. The DNA of the CDR3 is TGTGCCAGCGTCTCCTACGAGCAGTACTTC.

This chain joins TRBV4-1 and TRBJ2-1, with TRBD2 matching 16 bases. This CDR3 spans 21 amino acids. Germline V gene sequence: CDR1 MGHRA, CDR2 YSYEKL. Trimming took 3 bases from V and 0 from J; bases not matched to a gene: 11. The CDR3 loop reads CASSQILSGLAGGPSYNEQFF. In DNA form, the CDR3 reads TGCGCCAGCAGCCAGATCCTCTCGGGACTAGCGGGGGGGCCCTCCTACAATGAGCAGTTCTTC.